What follows are 21 T cell receptor beta chains derived from one specimen sequenced in a study of shared clonotypes between healthy human individuals. Naive CD8 isolation took CD45RO-negative cells positively selected for CCR7 and excluded terminally differentiated effector memory CD45RA+ cells. The table came from immunoSEQ multiplex PCR; TCRdb's copy has only in-frame clones and leaves some out. This table has 1.5 million to 2.5 million clones, just under 95% appearing once. The sample taken for sequencing was naive CD8+ T cells sorted from blood. The receptors originated from a young man in good health.

This clone was counted only a few times. The chain has TRBV7-9 and TRBJ1-5, with D possibly being TRBD1 (5 bases). This CDR3 region has 15 residues. V was shortened by 5 bases and J by 4 bases, with 15 bases between the two germline ends. Germline V CDR1 and CDR2: SEHNR, FQNEAQ (reference sequence). CDR3 sequence: CASSPGGEGNQPQHF. The CDR3 DNA reads TGTGCCAGCAGCCCAGGAGGGGAGGGGAATCAGCCCCAGCATTTT.

The CDR3 protein is CSVVGLAGQPSYEQYF. As DNA, the CDR3 is TGCAGCGTTGTGGGACTAGCGGGACAGCCCTCCTACGAGCAGTACTTC. The chain combines TRBV29-1 with TRBJ2-7; 13 nucleotides align to TRBD2. Germline V gives CDR1 SQVTM, CDR2 ANQGSEA. V lost 4 bases and J lost 0; bases outside the gene matches: 6. This CDR3 has 16 residues.

The genes are TRBV4-1 and TRBJ2-7, with D perhaps TRBD1 or TRBD2 (5 bases each). The CDR3 runs 16 residues. In germline, CDR1 is MGHRA, CDR2 YSYEKL. Trimming took off 4 bases at V and 2 bases at J, with 18 bases between the two ends. The CDR3 sequence: CASSPNQTRDPYEQYF. For the CDR3, the DNA is TGCGCCAGCAGCCCAAACCAAACTAGGGACCCCTACGAGCAGTACTTC.

The chain carries TRBV4-3 and TRBJ2-1; D ambiguous. CDR1 LGHNA and CDR2 YSLEER come from the germline V gene. The germline V and J ends were trimmed by 0 bases and 0 bases, with 18 bases remaining between them. This CDR3 comprises 19 residues. The CDR3 DNA is TGCGCCAGCAGCCAAGATGGTGTGGGCGGTTCGAGCTCCTACAATGAGCAGTTCTTC. Amino acid sequence: CASSQDGVGGSSSYNEQFF.

This clone has just one count. This sequence joins TRBV5-1 and TRBJ2-7; D might be TRBD2 (6 bases). From germline, CDR1 is SGHRS and CDR2 YFSETQ. The V end lost 2 bases, the J end lost 4 bases, and 16 bases lay between the germline ends. CDR3 length: 15 residues. CDR3 in amino acids: CASSFNTEGGYEQYF. The CDR3 nucleotides read TGCGCCAGCAGCTTTAATACGGAGGGCGGATACGAGCAGTACTTC.

The chain recombines TRBV12-5 with TRBJ2-1; no reliable D call. This CDR3 region has 12 residues. Germline V gene data show CDR1 as LGHNT and CDR2 as FRNRAP. V dropped 3 bases and J dropped 5 bases, with 5 bases sitting between them. Here the CDR3 reads CASGFPDNEQFF. CDR3 nucleotides: TGTGCTAGTGGTTTTCCAGACAATGAGCAGTTCTTC. Full variable domain (outside the CDR3, taken from reference TRBV12-5 and TRBJ2-1): DARVTQTPRHKVTEMGQEVTMRCQPILGHNTVFWYRQTMMQGLELLAYFRNRAPLDDSGMPKDRFSAEMPDATLATLKIQPSEPRDSAVYFCASGFPDNEQFFGPGTRLTVL.

The chain joins TRBV4-1 to TRBJ2-1, with a possible D match to TRBD1 (6 bases). V gave up 4 bases and J gave up 5 bases, with 15 bases separating them. The CDR3 totals 15 residues. The germline CDR1 and CDR2 sequences are MGHRA and YSYEKL. Here the CDR3 reads CASSPWGHGDNEQFF. As DNA, the CDR3 is TGCGCCAGCAGCCCTTGGGGACACGGTGACAATGAGCAGTTCTTC.

The chain combines TRBV27 with TRBJ1-5, with 8 nucleotides matching TRBD1. V dropped 3 bases and J dropped 5; count of bases not matched to a gene: 9. The CDR3 sequence is 16 residues long. The germline V gene encodes CDR1 MNHEY and CDR2 SMNVEV (reference sequence). The CDR3 spells CASSFSIPGQDQPQHF. Here the CDR3 DNA reads TGTGCCAGCAGTTTCAGTATTCCGGGACAGGATCAGCCCCAGCATTTT.

The chain couples TRBV28 to TRBJ2-7, with D perhaps TRBD2 (6 bases). V lost 4 bases, J lost 5 bases, and 12 bases lay in between. There are 13 residues in the CDR3. Germline loops: CDR1 MDHEN, CDR2 SYDVKM. Written as DNA, the CDR3 is TGTGCCAGCAGTTCACTAGCTTACAACGAGCAGTACTTC. This gives the protein CASSSLAYNEQYF.

V is TRBV28 and J is TRBJ2-7, with 10 bases aligning to TRBD1. The V and J ends lost 0 bases and 4 bases, in that order; junction bases with no gene match: 12. CDR3 size: 18 residues. Germline CDR1 reads MDHEN; CDR2 reads SYDVKM. The CDR3 sequence is CASSLWFGTGTGVYEQYF. Written as DNA, the CDR3 is TGTGCCAGCAGTTTATGGTTTGGGACCGGGACAGGGGTTTACGAGCAGTACTTC.

Details on this clone: Other DNA sequences within the sample encode an identical CDR3. The chain uses TRBV9 and TRBJ2-7; no firm D call. This CDR3 contains 13 residues. Germline lookup yields CDR1 SGDLS and CDR2 YYNGEE. The V gene lost 2 bases and the J gene lost 0 bases, with 6 bases spanning the gap. This CDR3 reads CASSVGSSYEQYF. As DNA, the CDR3 is TGTGCCAGCAGCGTTGGGTCCTCCTACGAGCAGTACTTC. The complete variable domain, with remaining parts taken from reference TRBV9 and TRBJ2-7, reads DSGVTQTPKHLITATGQRVTLRCSPRSGDLSVYWYQQSLDQGLQFLIQYYNGEERAKGNILERFSAQQFPDLHSELNLSSLELGDSALYFCASSVGSSYEQYFGPGTRLTVT.

The CDR3 sequence: CASPGTNNEQFF. The CDR3 DNA follows: TGTGCCAGCCCCGGGACAAACAATGAGCAGTTCTTC. The chain recombines TRBV2 with TRBJ2-1; D is possibly TRBD1 (6 bases). CDR3 length: 12 residues. CDR1 and CDR2 (germline): SNHLY, FYNNEI. V lost 8 bases, J lost 5 bases, and 10 bases lay in between.

The V and J genes are TRBV6-6 and TRBJ2-7; 8 nucleotides align to TRBD2. V shed 4 bases, J shed 1 base, and the junction held 6 bases outside the gene matches. From germline, CDR1 is MNHNY and CDR2 SVGAGI (reference sequence). The CDR3 length is 15 residues. The CDR3 bases are TGTGCCAGCAGTTTTCTCGGGACTAGTTCCTACGAGCAGTACTTC. It is translated as CASSFLGTSSYEQYF.

CDR3 in amino acids: CASSSATWGEKLFF. As DNA, the CDR3 is TGTGCCAGCAGCTCCGCCACGTGGGGGGAAAAACTGTTTTTT. V gene TRBV7-9 combines with J gene TRBJ1-4, with D possibly TRBD1 on 5 matching bases. This CDR3 is 14 amino acids long. The ends were cut back, 4 bases at V and 8 bases at J, with 14 bases in the middle. CDR1 SEHNR and CDR2 FQNEAQ come from the germline V gene (reference sequence).

The V and J genes are TRBV30 and TRBJ1-1, with a tentative D call TRBD1 (5 bases). Trimming took 4 bases from V and 4 from J, leaving 10 bases between them. The CDR3 has 12 residues. The V gene's germline CDR1 is GTSNPN and CDR2 SVGIG (reference sequence). The CDR3 DNA sequence: TGTGCCTGGAAAGGGGAAGGCACTGAAGCTTTCTTT. Its translation: CAWKGEGTEAFF.

Concerning this clone: Other DNA sequences in the sample encode the same CDR3. The genes are TRBV4-1 and TRBJ2-7; 7 bases agree with TRBD1. The CDR3 sequence is 15 residues long. Trimming cost V 0 bases and J 2 bases; bases outside gene matches: 4. CDR1 and CDR2 (germline): MGHRA, YSYEKL. CDR3 region: CASSQDRGTAYEQYF. In DNA form, the CDR3 reads TGCGCCAGCAGCCAAGATAGGGGGACAGCCTACGAGCAGTACTTC.

The chain joins TRBV10-3 to TRBJ2-1; D unclear. The ends were cut back, 8 bases at V and 5 bases at J, with 7 bases in the middle. The V gene's germline CDR1 is ENHRY and CDR2 SYGVKD. This CDR3 spans 11 amino acids. The DNA for the CDR3 is TGTGCCATCTCTCAGAACAATGAGCAGTTCTTC. Translated: CAISQNNEQFF.

This chain links TRBV19 with TRBJ1-2; tentatively, D is TRBD1 (6 bases). The CDR3 loop spans 13 amino acids. Trimming removed 7 bases at V and 4 bases at J, with 13 bases between. Germline CDR1 reads LNHDA; CDR2 reads SQIVND (reference sequence). CDR3 nucleotide sequence: TGTGCCAGTAATCCGTCGGACAGCTATGGCTACACCTTC. Translated: CASNPSDSYGYTF.

The rearrangement links TRBV4-2 to TRBJ2-7; maybe TRBD2 (7 bases). The germline gives CDR1 LGHNA, CDR2 YNFKEQ. There are 15 residues in the CDR3. Trimming pared 0 bases from V and 5 bases from J, leaving 14 bases between. The CDR3 DNA follows: TGTGCCAGCAGCCAAGATTGGGGCGGGGGCAACGAGCAGTACTTC. This sequence encodes CASSQDWGGGNEQYF.

The chain is built from TRBV28 and TRBJ1-1, with D perhaps matching TRBD1 (5 bases). The ends were cut back, 3 bases at V and 1 base at J, with 15 bases in the middle. Germline V gene lookup returns CDR1 MDHEN and CDR2 SYDVKM. The CDR3 totals 16 residues. CDR3 in amino acids: CASSFMTGTGNTEAFF. Written as DNA, the CDR3 is TGTGCCAGCAGTTTTATGACCGGGACGGGGAACACTGAAGCTTTCTTT.

This chain connects TRBV19 to TRBJ2-7; weak D call: TRBD2 (5 bases). V was cut by 6 bases and J by 4 bases, with 13 bases left in between. This CDR3 has 13 residues. Germline V gene lookup returns CDR1 LNHDA and CDR2 SQIVND (reference sequence). The CDR3 spells CASSPGIKYEQYF. In nucleotides, the CDR3 is TGTGCCAGTAGCCCCGGGATAAAATACGAGCAGTACTTC.